These 27 T cell receptor beta chains share one sample of origin, sequenced in a study of cytomegalovirus exposure and HLA in healthy donors. The PCR employed 60 Vbeta primers together with 13 Jbeta primers. The data were produced by immunoSEQ multiplex PCR, yet TCRdb's version contains in-frame clones alone and is incomplete. The sample yields about 200,000 clones, 70% to 85% seen once. Sample: PBMCs. The receptors were sampled from a woman aged 30 to 39 in good health and CMV-seropositive.

The chain recombines TRBV5-1 with TRBJ2-1, with TRBD1 identical over 7 bases. CDR3 length: 15 residues. V lost 7 bases and J lost 0; bases outside the gene matches: 7. The germline V gene has CDR1 SGHRS and CDR2 YFSETQ. The CDR3 region has the DNA TGCGCCAGCTATTCGACAGGGAACTCCTACAATGAGCAGTTCTTC. It translates to CASYSTGNSYNEQFF.

The rearrangement joins TRBV30 to TRBJ2-3; TRBD2 matches 8 bases. CDR1 and CDR2 from the germline V gene are GTSNPN and SVGIG (reference sequence). V lost 2 bases, J lost 1 base, and 5 bases stayed unmatched. The CDR3 is 15 amino acids. CDR3 residues: CAWSRGRTGTDTQYF. The CDR3, as DNA: TGTGCCTGGAGTCGCGGGAGGACGGGCACAGATACGCAGTATTTT.

The chain employs TRBV6-5 and TRBJ1-1; possible D gene TRBD1, 5 bases. CDR1 is MNHEY and CDR2 is SVGAGI in the germline V gene. The CDR3 is 14 amino acids. Trimming removed 5 bases at V and 0 bases at J, with 10 bases between. DNA for the CDR3: TGTGCCAGCAGTGGACACTGGATGAACACTGAAGCTTTCTTT. Protein sequence: CASSGHWMNTEAFF.

This clone was found a few times. The chain recombines TRBV10-3 with TRBJ2-3, with 12 bases lining up with TRBD1. Germline CDR1 is ENHRY and CDR2 is SYGVKD. The CDR3 is 15 amino acids. V dropped 7 bases and J dropped 4; count of bases not matched to a gene: 6. CDR3 bases: TGTGCCATCAACTGGGACAGGGGGCGGTCAGATACGCAGTATTTT. This encodes CAINWDRGRSDTQYF.

Comments on this clone: An end of the junction does not agree with germline; a read error may underlie this. The chain combines TRBV27 with TRBJ2-7; the D gene is possibly TRBD2 (7 bases). Germline V gene lookup returns CDR1 MNHEY and CDR2 SMNVEV (reference sequence). There are 12 residues in the CDR3. CDR3 nucleotide sequence: TGTGCCAGCGGATTCGGGGGGCGCATAAGCGGCTTC. Translated: CASGFGGRISGF.

CDR3 loop: CASSYSTGLSTEAFF. In DNA, the CDR3 is TGTGCCAGCAGTTACTCCACAGGGCTGAGCACTGAAGCTTTCTTT. The chain links TRBV6-6 to TRBJ1-1; D might be TRBD1 (6 bases). This CDR3 region has 15 residues. The V gene's germline CDR1 is MNHNY and CDR2 SVGAGI (reference sequence). Trimming cost V 0 bases and J 4 bases, with 12 bases left between them.

The rearrangement links TRBV7-9 to TRBJ2-7; 8 bases match TRBD1. Germline CDR1 reads SEHNR; CDR2 reads FQNEAQ (reference sequence). Trimming at V came to 1 base and at J to 9 bases, leaving 8 bases not matched to a gene. The CDR3 contains 14 residues. This chain's CDR3 is CASSLGDRRFGQYF. The CDR3, as DNA: TGTGCCAGCAGCTTAGGGGACAGGAGGTTCGGGCAGTACTTC.

The chain is built from TRBV6-4 and TRBJ2-3; 7 bases are a match to TRBD1. V shed 6 bases and J 0 bases; nucleotides not matched to a gene: 6. CDR3 length equals 15 residues. The V gene's germline CDR1 is MRHNA and CDR2 SNTAGT. The CDR3 DNA is TGTGCCAGCAGCCGGACAGGTCGAAGCACAGATACGCAGTATTTT. It is translated as CASSRTGRSTDTQYF.

This sequence joins TRBV6-1 and TRBJ2-7, with 10 nucleotides matching TRBD1. After removal of 2 bases from V and 5 bases from J, the junction contained 18 bases not matched to a gene. This CDR3 contains 19 residues. Germline V gene data show CDR1 as MNHNS and CDR2 as SASEGT. The CDR3 protein is CASSEIGDRGWGRLHEQYF. CDR3 coding DNA: TGTGCCAGCAGTGAAATTGGGGACAGGGGATGGGGGCGCCTCCACGAGCAGTACTTC.

The gene calls are TRBV11-3 and TRBJ2-1, with a weak D call TRBD2 (6 bases). Trimming left V 3 bases short and J 9 bases short, with 9 bases between. This CDR3 has 12 amino acids. The germline V gene has CDR1 SGHNT and CDR2 YENEEA. CDR3 loop: CASSLEGGEQFF. For the CDR3, the DNA is TGTGCCAGCAGCTTGGAGGGAGGTGAGCAGTTCTTC.

The chain carries TRBV5-4 and TRBJ1-2, with 10 positions matching TRBD1. Germline V lookup: CDR1 SGHNT, CDR2 YYREEE (reference sequence). V lost 5 bases, J lost 7 bases, and 11 bases stayed unmatched. This CDR3 contains 15 residues. CDR3 sequence: CASRVRDRGPRGYTF. As DNA, the CDR3 is TGTGCCAGCAGAGTCCGGGACAGGGGTCCCCGTGGCTACACCTTC.

This clone has only a few counts. The rearrangement links TRBV6-5 to TRBJ2-3; tentative D call: TRBD2 (7 bases). CDR1 and CDR2 from the germline V gene are MNHEY and SVGAGI. The CDR3 is 15 residues long. Between the trimmed V and J ends, which lost 3 bases and 4 bases, there was a span of 14 bases. CDR3 bases: TGTGCCAGCAGTTATGACGGGGGGCTGGCAGATACGCAGTATTTT. Its protein product is CASSYDGGLADTQYF.

The chain combines TRBV19 with TRBJ1-6; 7 nucleotides line up with TRBD1. This CDR3 region has 17 residues. Germline-derived CDR1 and CDR2 are LNHDA and SQIVND (reference sequence). After removal of 6 bases from V and 6 bases from J, the junction contained 14 bases not matched to a gene. The CDR3 here is CASRWGTGVWSNSPLHF. CDR3 DNA: TGTGCCAGTAGATGGGGAACAGGGGTGTGGAGTAATTCACCCCTCCACTTT.

The rearrangement uses TRBV4-1 and TRBJ2-3, with 9 bases that match TRBD2. The CDR3 covers 15 residues. From germline, CDR1 is MGHRA and CDR2 YSYEKL. V was clipped by 4 bases and J by 5 bases; unmatched bases: 7. The CDR3 DNA reads TGCGCCAGCAGCCCCCCTGGCGGGGGGGTAGATACGCAGTATTTT. Its translation is CASSPPGGGVDTQYF.

This clone was recorded a few times. CDR3 sequence (DNA): TGTGCCAGCAGTTACTCAGGACAGAGAAATGAAAAACTGTTTTTT. Translating gives CASSYSGQRNEKLFF. V usage is TRBV6-5 and J usage is TRBJ1-4; a possible D gene is TRBD1 (6 bases). The germline V gene has CDR1 MNHEY and CDR2 SVGAGI. Deletions cut 0 bases from V and 5 bases from J, with 10 bases between. The CDR3 consists of 15 residues.

This clone was detected only a few times. The chain combines TRBV6-1 with TRBJ2-4; maybe TRBD1 (6 bases). From germline, CDR1 is MNHNS and CDR2 SASEGT. V lost 6 bases and J lost 7, with 7 bases in between. The CDR3 is 11 amino acids. CDR3 nucleotide sequence: TGTGCCAGCAGGCAGGGGAACATTCAGTACTTC. Translation: CASRQGNIQYF.

The J gene is TRBJ2-7, the V gene TRBV6-1, with D possibly matching TRBD2 (6 bases). This CDR3 contains 15 residues. Germline CDR1 reads MNHNS; CDR2 reads SASEGT. V lost 0 bases and J lost 1, with 10 bases in between. The CDR3 reads CASSEAVEGSYEQYF. In DNA form, the CDR3 reads TGTGCCAGCAGTGAAGCGGTGGAGGGGTCCTACGAGCAGTACTTC.

Only a few counts were recorded for this clone. This CDR3 is CASSQLDLSNEQFF. CDR3 in DNA: TGTGCCAGCAGTCAACTAGATTTATCCAATGAGCAGTTCTTC. The chain uses TRBV25-1 and TRBJ2-1, with a weak D call TRBD2 (5 bases). From germline, CDR1 is MGHDK and CDR2 SYGVNS. Trimming removed 5 bases at V and 6 bases at J, with 14 bases between. The CDR3 runs 14 residues.

This clone was seen a few times. The CDR3 DNA reads as TGTGCCAGCAGCTTGTCAGGGATTGTTACAGATACGCAGTATTTT. As protein: CASSLSGIVTDTQYF. The rearrangement links TRBV5-4 to TRBJ2-3; D possibly corresponds to TRBD1 (5 bases). V was cut by 1 base and J by 3 bases, with 12 bases left in between. CDR1 is SGHNT, CDR2 YYREEE, per germline (reference sequence). The CDR3 is made up of 15 amino acids. Using reference TRBV5-4 and TRBJ2-3 for the parts outside the CDR3, the full variable domain is ETGVTQSPTHLIKTRGQQVTLRCSSQSGHNTVSWYQQALGQGPQFIFQYYREEENGRGNFPPRFSGLQFPNYSSELNVNALELDDSALYLCASSLSGIVTDTQYFGPGTRLTVL.

The chain employs TRBV7-2 and TRBJ2-2; TRBD2 matches 9 bases. Trimming removed 5 bases from V and 4 bases from J; junction bases left unmatched: 8. Germline CDR1 and CDR2: SGHTA and FQGNSA. This CDR3 contains 16 residues. The CDR3 here is CASSPGGSGSTGELFF. Written as DNA, the CDR3 is TGTGCCAGCAGCCCTGGCGGTAGCGGGAGCACCGGGGAGCTGTTTTTT.

The V gene is TRBV7-2, the J gene TRBJ2-7; no clear D. Trimming took 4 bases from V and 0 from J, leaving 7 bases between them. CDR3 length: 13 residues. The germline V gene has CDR1 SGHTA and CDR2 FQGNSA. CDR3 loop: CASSSLSSYEQYF. The CDR3 DNA reads TGTGCCAGCAGCTCTCTGAGCTCCTACGAGCAGTACTTC.

The gene calls are TRBV7-2 and TRBJ2-3, with 14 bases lining up with TRBD2. V lost 0 bases and J lost 7; bases outside the gene matches: 6. The CDR3 spans 17 residues. CDR1 and CDR2 (germline): SGHTA, FQGNSA. Written as DNA, the CDR3 is TGTGCCAGCAGCTTAGCCGGGACTAGCGGGGGAGGCTATACGCAGTATTTT. It codes for CASSLAGTSGGGYTQYF.

J is TRBJ1-1 and V is TRBV18; TRBD1 might be the D (6 bases). Per the germline V gene, CDR1 is KGHSH and CDR2 is LQKENI. The germline V and J ends were trimmed by 2 bases and 1 base, with 11 bases remaining between them. This CDR3 region has 15 residues. CDR3 protein: CASSPGQGSNTEAFF. CDR3 DNA: TGTGCCAGCTCACCAGGGCAGGGGTCGAACACTGAAGCTTTCTTT. Combining the CDR3 with reference TRBV18 and TRBJ1-1 gives the whole variable domain NAGVMQNPRHLVRRRGQEARLRCSPMKGHSHVYWYRQLPEEGLKFMVYLQKENIIDESGMPKERFSAEFPKEGPSILRIQQVVRGDSAAYFCASSPGQGSNTEAFFGQGTRLTVV.

This chain joins TRBV4-3 and TRBJ1-4; 9 bases map to TRBD1. V lost 1 base, J lost 8 bases, and 8 bases stayed unmatched. CDR1 and CDR2 from the germline V gene are LGHNA and YSLEER. The CDR3 is 16 residues long. The CDR3 DNA reads TGCGCCAGCAGCCAAGGGCCGGGACAGGGTAGAGAAAAACTGTTTTTT. Amino acids: CASSQGPGQGREKLFF.

The chain is built from TRBV11-2 and TRBJ2-7; D perhaps matches TRBD2 (5 bases). The CDR3 is made up of 17 amino acids. Germline values: CDR1 SGHAT, CDR2 FQNNGV. The V end lost 5 bases, the J end lost 0 bases, and 20 bases lay between the germline ends. The CDR3 DNA is TGTGCCAGCAGCCCTAATCGGAGGCCTAGGTCCTCCTACGAGCAGTACTTC. Translation gives CASSPNRRPRSSYEQYF.

The CDR3 loop reads CASSLDRAVYYGYTF. The DNA for the CDR3 is TGCGCCAGCAGCTTGGACAGGGCTGTGTACTATGGCTACACCTTC. V is TRBV5-1 and J is TRBJ1-2; D is perhaps TRBD1 (6 bases). CDR1 and CDR2 (germline): SGHRS, YFSETQ. The CDR3 is made up of 15 amino acids. The V end lost 0 bases, the J end lost 3 bases, and 12 bases lay between the germline ends.

This chain joins TRBV7-2 and TRBJ1-5; a possible D gene is TRBD1 (5 bases). Germline CDR1 and CDR2: SGHTA and FQGNSA. Trimming cost V 3 bases and J 5 bases, with 14 bases left between them. There are 15 residues in the CDR3. CDR3 loop: CASSFSGQGDQPQHF. The DNA of the CDR3 is TGTGCCAGCAGCTTCTCTGGGCAGGGTGATCAGCCCCAGCATTTT.